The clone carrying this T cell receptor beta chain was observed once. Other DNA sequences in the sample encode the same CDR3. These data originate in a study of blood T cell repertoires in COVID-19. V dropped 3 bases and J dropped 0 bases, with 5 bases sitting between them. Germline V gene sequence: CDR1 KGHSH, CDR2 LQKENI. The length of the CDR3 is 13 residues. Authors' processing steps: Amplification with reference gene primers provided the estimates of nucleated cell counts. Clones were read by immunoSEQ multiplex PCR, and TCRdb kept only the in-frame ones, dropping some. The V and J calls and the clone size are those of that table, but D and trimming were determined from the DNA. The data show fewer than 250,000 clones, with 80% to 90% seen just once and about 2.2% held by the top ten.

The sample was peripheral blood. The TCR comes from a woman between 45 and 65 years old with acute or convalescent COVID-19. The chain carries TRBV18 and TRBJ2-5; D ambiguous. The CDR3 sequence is CASSPRDQETQYF. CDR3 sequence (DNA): TGTGCCAGCTCACCCCGGGACCAAGAGACCCAGTACTTC.